The 19 T cell receptor beta chains below come from one sample, sequenced in a study of blood T cell repertoires in COVID-19. The data were produced by immunoSEQ multiplex PCR, yet TCRdb's version contains in-frame clones alone and is incomplete. The table has about 390,000 clones, 87% seen once. The source material was peripheral blood. Receptor source: a woman aged 60-75 years with COVID-19, enrolled during active disease.

This sequence joins TRBV5-1 and TRBJ2-5, with no clear D. The CDR3 totals 12 residues. The V gene lost 6 bases and the J gene lost 5 bases, with 11 bases spanning the gap. Looked up from germline, CDR1 is SGHRS and CDR2 is YFSETQ. CDR3 residues: CASNEELETQYF. CDR3 in DNA: TGCGCCAGCAACGAGGAATTGGAGACCCAGTACTTC.

The chain uses TRBV10-3 and TRBJ2-5, with 12 nucleotides matching TRBD1. The CDR3 runs to 16 residues. The junction had 10 bases not matched to a gene; V was cut back by 6 bases and J by 5 bases. Germline CDR1 reads ENHRY; CDR2 reads SYGVKD. The CDR3 loop is CAIRAGTGGDEETQYF. As DNA, the CDR3 is TGTGCCATCAGGGCCGGGACAGGGGGCGACGAGGAGACCCAGTACTTC.

V and J are TRBV3-1 (or the pseudogene TRBV3-2) and TRBJ2-7, with D maybe TRBD1 (6 bases). The V end was cut by 0 bases, the J end by 2 bases, with 14 bases between. The CDR3 extends over 16 amino acids. Germline V gene data show CDR1 as LGHDT and CDR2 as YNNKEL (reference sequence). CDR3 amino acids: CASSQDRGSPTYEQYF. The CDR3 DNA is TGTGCCAGCAGCCAAGACAGGGGATCCCCAACCTACGAGCAGTACTTC.

V and J are TRBV27 and TRBJ1-1; D remains unclear. CDR1 and CDR2 from the germline V gene are MNHEY and SMNVEV (reference sequence). The CDR3 covers 14 residues. Trimming stripped 0 bases from V and 3 bases from J, with 8 bases between. The CDR3, as DNA: TGTGCCAGCAGTTTATCAGAGCCTTACACTGAAGCTTTCTTT. This sequence encodes CASSLSEPYTEAFF.

The genes are TRBV5-8 and TRBJ1-4, with 8 nucleotides matching TRBD1. The V gene's germline CDR1 is SGHTS and CDR2 YDEGEE. The V segment lost 3 bases and the J segment 0 bases; nucleotides outside the gene matches: 4. This CDR3 has 16 residues. The CDR3 nucleotides are TGTGCCAGCAGCTCAGGGGGCCGCGCAACTAATGAAAAACTGTTTTTT. Its translation: CASSSGGRATNEKLFF.

The CDR3 DNA reads as TGTGCCAGCAGCTTACTACAGGGCATTAATGAAAAACTGTTTTTT. This sequence encodes CASSLLQGINEKLFF. The chain employs TRBV7-6 and TRBJ1-4; possibly TRBD1 for D (6 bases). The CDR3 has 15 amino acids. Germline-derived CDR1 and CDR2 are SGHVS and FNYEAQ. V lost 2 bases and J 4 bases, leaving 11 bases between the germline ends.

The genes are TRBV19 and TRBJ2-7; 8 bases fit TRBD2. Germline CDR1 reads LNHDA; CDR2 reads SQIVND (reference sequence). The length of the CDR3 is 15 residues. V was pared by 5 bases and J by 2 bases, with 8 bases of the junction left unmatched. The CDR3 DNA reads as TGTGCCAGTAGTCCGACTAGCGCCTTGACCTACGAGCAGTACTTC. This encodes CASSPTSALTYEQYF.

This clone occurred once. The chain combines TRBV19 with TRBJ1-4; 9 nucleotides agree with TRBD1. The trim removed 5 bases at V and 5 bases at J, leaving 3 bases unmatched. The CDR3 spans 14 residues. CDR1 is LNHDA, CDR2 SQIVND, per germline (reference sequence). This chain's CDR3 is CASSYRGQNEKLFF. The DNA for the CDR3 is TGTGCCAGTAGTTACAGGGGGCAGAATGAAAAACTGTTTTTT.

The chain employs TRBV29-1 and TRBJ1-1; perhaps TRBD1 as D (6 bases). The CDR3 loop spans 13 amino acids. CDR1 SQVTM and CDR2 ANQGSEA come from the germline V gene. Trimming pared 8 bases from V and 0 bases from J, leaving 13 bases between. The CDR3 loop is CSSAGQLNTEAFF. In DNA form, the CDR3 reads TGCAGCTCTGCAGGACAGCTGAACACTGAAGCTTTCTTT.

The genes are TRBV6-5 and TRBJ1-1; the D gene is possibly TRBD1 (6 bases). Germline-derived CDR1 and CDR2 are MNHEY and SVGAGI. CDR3 size: 11 residues. V was cut by 7 bases and J by 9 bases, with 12 bases left in between. Written as DNA, the CDR3 is TGTGCCAGCACCCAGGGGCCGAAAGCTTTCTTT. Protein sequence: CASTQGPKAFF.

About this clone: Sequence at one end of the junction differs from germline and may be a read error. The chain combines TRBV27 with TRBJ1-2; maybe TRBD1 (5 bases). CDR1 and CDR2 from the germline V gene are MNHEY and SMNVEV (reference sequence). The CDR3 covers 13 residues. Here the CDR3 DNA reads TGTGCCAGCACTTTAGGGTCAGGGTATGGCTACACCTTC. Protein product: CASTLGSGYGYTF.

This clone was seen once. The V call is TRBV20-1, the J call TRBJ2-1; the match to TRBD1 covers 7 bases. The germline gives CDR1 DFQATT, CDR2 SNEGSKA (reference sequence). J gave up 10 bases and V 1 base, and 1 base lay outside the gene matches. The CDR3 has 11 amino acids. As DNA, the CDR3 is TGCAGTGCTAGAGGAGGGGGCGAGCAGTTCTTC. This translates into CSARGGGEQFF.

The chain is built from TRBV2 and TRBJ1-1; D not certain. This CDR3 has 14 residues. V dropped 3 bases and J dropped 1 base, with 9 bases sitting between them. Germline CDR1 SNHLY, CDR2 FYNNEI. Written as DNA, the CDR3 is TGTGCCAGCAGTGACAGGATACAGAACACTGAAGCTTTCTTT. Protein: CASSDRIQNTEAFF.

The V and J genes are TRBV2 and TRBJ1-4; D is unclear. The CDR3 sequence is 13 residues long. CDR1 is SNHLY and CDR2 is FYNNEI in the germline V gene. The ends were cut back, 1 base at V and 12 bases at J, with 12 bases in the middle. The CDR3 spells CASSEGHRGELFF. The CDR3 region has the DNA TGTGCCAGCAGTGAAGGACACCGGGGAGAACTGTTTTTT.

The gene calls are TRBV5-1 and TRBJ1-2; TRBD1 is a possible D gene (6 bases). This CDR3 has 15 amino acids. V was clipped by 0 bases and J by 8 bases, with 17 bases between them. Germline CDR1 reads SGHRS; CDR2 reads YFSETQ. This CDR3 reads CASSLAAGARHGYTF. CDR3 DNA: TGCGCCAGCAGCTTGGCCGCGGGGGCGAGGCACGGCTACACCTTC.

This clone was recorded once. The rearrangement joins TRBV29-1 to TRBJ2-2; D is possibly TRBD2 (7 bases). V was pared by 2 bases and J by 2 bases, with 12 bases between. The CDR3 is 15 residues long. Germline CDR1 and CDR2: SQVTM and ANQGSEA. The chain's CDR3 is CSVERGGSNTGELFF. In DNA form, the CDR3 reads TGCAGCGTTGAAAGGGGGGGCAGTAACACCGGGGAGCTGTTTTTT.

This clone was seen just once. V usage is TRBV19 and J usage is TRBJ1-3; 10 positions match TRBD1. Trimming removed 5 bases from V and 0 bases from J; junction bases left unmatched: 16. CDR3 size: 20 residues. Germline lookup yields CDR1 LNHDA and CDR2 SQIVND (reference sequence). CDR3 in amino acids: CASSALGTGAFLHSGNTIYF. The DNA for the CDR3 is TGTGCCAGTAGTGCCCTTGGGACAGGGGCCTTCTTACACTCTGGAAACACCATATATTTT.

The rearrangement links TRBV3-1 (or the pseudogene TRBV3-2) to TRBJ2-5, with TRBD2 identical over 7 bases. In germline, CDR1 is LGHDT, CDR2 YNNKEL (reference sequence). This CDR3 spans 13 amino acids. V gave up 6 bases and J gave up 2 bases; unmatched junction bases: 3. The CDR3 nucleotides read TGTGCCAGCAGAAGCGGGGTGCAAGAGACCCAGTACTTC. Translating gives CASRSGVQETQYF.

The genes are TRBV5-8 and TRBJ1-2; D gene unclear. CDR1 is SGHTS and CDR2 is YDEGEE in the germline V gene. There are 15 residues in the CDR3. Trimming cost V 0 bases and J 4 bases, with 13 bases left between them. The CDR3 loop is CASSLVRARGYGYTF. CDR3 DNA: TGTGCCAGCAGCTTGGTTAGAGCAAGAGGCTATGGCTACACCTTC.